The entry that follows covers one T cell receptor beta chain sequence. Its antigen remains unidentified. Base quality data are lacking; no much larger clone is found one base away. This sample is part of a study of blood T cell repertoires in COVID-19 (dated by TCRdb to the early 2020s). General notes on the study: Samples covering the acute and convalescent phases of COVID-19 were provided by collaborators in the United States, Italy and Spain. The repertoires were released in a freely available public database intended as a resource for research on the immune response to SARS-CoV-2. Where available, HLA class I and class II types were obtained from metadata supplied by the sample provider rather than from assay-based typing. The samples were drawn from two sources: the first 160 participants of the ongoing ImmuneRACE study, and some 1,300 subjects contributed by 6 global collaborators. The prospective study material was composed of cDNA or gDNA derived from T cells, B-cell-depleted T cells, or PBMCs. Nearly every sample came with metadata listing a de-identified subject ID, COVID-19 status, age in years and sex. Subjects who had been exposed to COVID-19, were actively infected with it, or had recovered from it provided the deeply sampled blood TCRbeta repertoires that made up the dataset.

The immunoSEQ Assay, a bias-controlled multiplex PCR, was used to amplify TCRbeta CDR3 regions from genomic DNA. Turning to the authors' computational methods: Nucleated cell counts per sample were estimated from amplification of reference gene primers within the assay. Sequence reads were collapsed and filtered to measure the absolute abundance of every unique TCRbeta CDR3 rearrangement. For each sample, productive Simpson clonality was calculated as the square root of Simpson's diversity index over productive rearrangements. In its TCRdb copy, this immuneACCESS table keeps in-frame sequences only and misses some clones. Where compared with another copy, unresolved V genes explain less than half of these, and the others have no known cause. V and J calls and clone size come straight from that table; D and trimming were deduced from the DNA. Present in this sample are approximately 200,000 clones, 80% to 85% of which were seen just once. The ten largest clones represent 3% to 3.5% of the sample.

Samples from volunteer blood donors who had recovered from COVID-19 were contributed by a second Seattle source. Whole blood was collected in K2EDTA tubes by collaborating institutions according to the institutions' own protocols. For TCRbeta analysis, collaborator samples were shipped as frozen whole blood, as isolated PBMCs, or as DNA extracted from either sample type. The germline V gene (reference sequence) specifies GTSNPN as CDR1 and SVGIG as CDR2. There are 16 amino acids in the CDR3, from cysteine to phenylalanine inclusive. Only the CDR3 portion is preserved as DNA: 48 bases, with reading frame beginning at the first base. V lost 0 bases and J lost 4 bases; the stretch between them is 18 bases long. The investigation overall reported the following: The quantity of clinical and demographic metadata differed by source and by participant and was supplied without curation.

This receptor was taken from a woman under 40 who had recovered from COVID-19. The rearranged chain carries TRBV30 and TRBJ1-2; the D gene lacks a confident call. Sequences were obtained from peripheral blood. CDR3 region: CAWSVQMMPGSYGYTF. The nucleotides read TGTGCCTGGAGTGTACAAATGATGCCGGGATCCTATGGCTACACCTTC.